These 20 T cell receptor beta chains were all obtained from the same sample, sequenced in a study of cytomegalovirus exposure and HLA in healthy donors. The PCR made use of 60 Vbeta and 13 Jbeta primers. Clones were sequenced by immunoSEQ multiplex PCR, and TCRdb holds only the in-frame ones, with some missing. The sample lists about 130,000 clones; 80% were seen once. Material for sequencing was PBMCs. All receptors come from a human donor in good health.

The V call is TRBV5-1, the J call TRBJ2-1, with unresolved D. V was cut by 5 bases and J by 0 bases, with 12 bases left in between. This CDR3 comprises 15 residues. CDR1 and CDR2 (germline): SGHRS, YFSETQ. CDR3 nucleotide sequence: TGCGCCAGCAGACCGGGTACCAGCTCCTACAATGAGCAGTTCTTC. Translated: CASRPGTSSYNEQFF.

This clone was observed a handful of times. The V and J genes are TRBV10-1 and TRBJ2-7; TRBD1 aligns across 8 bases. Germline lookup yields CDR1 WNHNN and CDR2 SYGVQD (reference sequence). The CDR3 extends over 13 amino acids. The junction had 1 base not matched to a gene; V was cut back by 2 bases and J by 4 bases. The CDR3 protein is CASSEQGAYEQYF. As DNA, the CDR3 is TGCGCCAGCAGTGAGCAGGGGGCGTACGAGCAGTACTTC.

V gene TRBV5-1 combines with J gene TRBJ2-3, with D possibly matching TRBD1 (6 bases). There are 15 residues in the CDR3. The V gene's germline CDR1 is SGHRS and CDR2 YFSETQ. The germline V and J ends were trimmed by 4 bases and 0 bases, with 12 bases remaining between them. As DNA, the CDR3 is TGCGCCAGCAGCCCGCTTGGGGGCAGCACAGATACGCAGTATTTT. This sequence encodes CASSPLGGSTDTQYF.

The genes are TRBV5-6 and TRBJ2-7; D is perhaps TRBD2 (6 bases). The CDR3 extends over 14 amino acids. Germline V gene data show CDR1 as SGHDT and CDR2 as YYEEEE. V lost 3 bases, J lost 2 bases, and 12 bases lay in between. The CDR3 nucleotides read TGTGCCAGCAGCTCGGCGCGGGGAACCTACGAGCAGTACTTC. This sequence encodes CASSSARGTYEQYF.

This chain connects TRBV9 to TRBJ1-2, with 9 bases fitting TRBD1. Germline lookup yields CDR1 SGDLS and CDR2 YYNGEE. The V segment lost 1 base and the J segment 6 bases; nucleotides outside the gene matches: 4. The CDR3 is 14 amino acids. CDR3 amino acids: CASSVTGGGHGYTF. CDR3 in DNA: TGTGCCAGCAGCGTAACAGGGGGCGGTCATGGCTACACCTTC.

For the CDR3, the DNA is TGTGCCAGCAACCTAGTTGCAGATACGCAGTATTTT. Translation: CASNLVADTQYF. The chain has TRBV2 and TRBJ2-3; no definite D call. The CDR3 runs to 12 residues. The germline CDR1 and CDR2 sequences are SNHLY and FYNNEI. The V end lost 7 bases, the J end lost 4 bases, and 9 bases lay between the germline ends.

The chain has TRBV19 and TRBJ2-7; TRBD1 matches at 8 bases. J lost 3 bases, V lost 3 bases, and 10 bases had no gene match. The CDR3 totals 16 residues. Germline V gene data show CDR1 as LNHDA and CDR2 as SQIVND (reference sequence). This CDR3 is CASSMFEQGAVYEQYF. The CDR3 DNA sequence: TGTGCCAGTAGTATGTTCGAGCAGGGGGCAGTCTACGAGCAGTACTTC.

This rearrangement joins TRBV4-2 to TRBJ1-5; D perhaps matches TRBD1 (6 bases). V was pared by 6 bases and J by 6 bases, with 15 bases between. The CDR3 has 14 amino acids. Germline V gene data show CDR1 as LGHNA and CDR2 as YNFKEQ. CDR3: CASSPGTNTQPQHF. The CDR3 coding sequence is TGTGCCAGCAGTCCCGGGACAAACACTCAGCCCCAGCATTTT.

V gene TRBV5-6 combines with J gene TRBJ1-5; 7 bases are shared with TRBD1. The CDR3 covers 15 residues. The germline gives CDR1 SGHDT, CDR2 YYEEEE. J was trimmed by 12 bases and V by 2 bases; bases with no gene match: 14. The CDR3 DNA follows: TGTGCCAGCAGCTTCTCGGACCTCGACAGGGCCGGCCAGCATTTT. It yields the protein CASSFSDLDRAGQHF.

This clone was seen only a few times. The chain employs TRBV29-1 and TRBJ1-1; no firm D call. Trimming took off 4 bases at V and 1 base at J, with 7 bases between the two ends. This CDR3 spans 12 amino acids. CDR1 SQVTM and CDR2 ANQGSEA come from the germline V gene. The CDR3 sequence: CSVVAANTEAFF. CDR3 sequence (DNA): TGCAGCGTTGTTGCGGCGAACACTGAAGCTTTCTTT.

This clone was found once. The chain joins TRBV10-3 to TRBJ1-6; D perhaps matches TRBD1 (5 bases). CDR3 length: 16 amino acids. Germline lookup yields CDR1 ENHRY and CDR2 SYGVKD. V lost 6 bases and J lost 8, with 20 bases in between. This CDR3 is CAISRYTRAGDSPLHF. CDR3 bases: TGTGCCATCAGCCGCTACACCAGGGCCGGAGATTCACCCCTCCACTTT.

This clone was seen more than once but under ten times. The CDR3 DNA is TGTGCCAGCCGGGACAGGGCCGAAAAACTGTTTTTT. It is translated as CASRDRAEKLFF. The chain combines TRBV19 with TRBJ1-4, with TRBD1 matching 9 bases. Trimming removed 9 bases from V and 8 bases from J; junction bases left unmatched: 4. This CDR3 comprises 12 residues. Germline CDR1 LNHDA, CDR2 SQIVND (reference sequence).

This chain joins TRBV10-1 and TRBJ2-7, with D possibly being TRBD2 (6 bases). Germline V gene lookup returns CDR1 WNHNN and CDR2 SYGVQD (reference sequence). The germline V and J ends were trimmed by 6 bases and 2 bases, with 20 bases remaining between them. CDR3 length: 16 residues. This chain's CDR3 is CASSPAVGGGTYEQYF. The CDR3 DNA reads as TGCGCCAGCAGCCCAGCGGTGGGAGGAGGGACCTACGAGCAGTACTTC.

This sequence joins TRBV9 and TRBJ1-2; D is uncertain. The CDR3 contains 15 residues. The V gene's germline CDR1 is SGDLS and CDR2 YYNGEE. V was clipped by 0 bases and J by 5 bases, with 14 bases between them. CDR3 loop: CASSVAPGWTYGYTF. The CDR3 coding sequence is TGTGCCAGCAGCGTAGCTCCGGGGTGGACGTATGGCTACACCTTC.

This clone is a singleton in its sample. In DNA form, the CDR3 reads TGCGCCAGCATGGACAGGGGGAGCAATCAGCCCCAGCATTTT. This gives the protein CASMDRGSNQPQHF. The chain carries TRBV10-2 and TRBJ1-5; 10 bases map to TRBD1. This CDR3 comprises 14 residues. V dropped 7 bases and J dropped 1; count of bases not matched to a gene: 1. CDR1 and CDR2 from the germline V gene are WSHSY and SAAADI.

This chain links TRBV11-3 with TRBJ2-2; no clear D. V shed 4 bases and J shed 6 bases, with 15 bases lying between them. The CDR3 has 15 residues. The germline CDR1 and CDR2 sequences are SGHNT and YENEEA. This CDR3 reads CASSSEVSGPGELFF. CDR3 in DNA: TGTGCCAGCAGCTCAGAGGTCAGTGGTCCCGGGGAGCTGTTTTTT.

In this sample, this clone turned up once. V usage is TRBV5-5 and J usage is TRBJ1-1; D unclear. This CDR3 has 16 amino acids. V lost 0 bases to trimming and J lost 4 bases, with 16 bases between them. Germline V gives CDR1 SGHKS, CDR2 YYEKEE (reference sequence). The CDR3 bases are TGTGCCAGCAGCTTGGCCAGGACGGACGCGGGCACTGAAGCTTTCTTT. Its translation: CASSLARTDAGTEAFF.

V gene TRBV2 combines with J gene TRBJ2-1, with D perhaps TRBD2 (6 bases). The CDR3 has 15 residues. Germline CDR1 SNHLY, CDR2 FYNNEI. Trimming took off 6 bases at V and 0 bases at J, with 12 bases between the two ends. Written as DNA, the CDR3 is TGTGCCAGCAGAACTCGGGGAGGCTCCTACAATGAGCAGTTCTTC. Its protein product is CASRTRGGSYNEQFF. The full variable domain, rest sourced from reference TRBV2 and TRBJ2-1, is EPEVTQTPSHQVTQMGQEVILRCVPISNHLYFYWYRQILGQKVEFLVSFYNNEISEKSEIFDDQFSVERPDGSNFTLKIRSTKLEDSAMYFCASRTRGGSYNEQFFGPGTRLTVL.

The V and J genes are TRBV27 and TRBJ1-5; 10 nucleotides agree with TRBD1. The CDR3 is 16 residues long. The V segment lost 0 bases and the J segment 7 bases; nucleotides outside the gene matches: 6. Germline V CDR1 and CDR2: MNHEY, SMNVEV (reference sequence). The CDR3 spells CASSLSGTGAVQPQHF. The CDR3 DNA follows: TGTGCCAGCAGTTTATCTGGGACAGGGGCCGTACAGCCCCAGCATTTT.

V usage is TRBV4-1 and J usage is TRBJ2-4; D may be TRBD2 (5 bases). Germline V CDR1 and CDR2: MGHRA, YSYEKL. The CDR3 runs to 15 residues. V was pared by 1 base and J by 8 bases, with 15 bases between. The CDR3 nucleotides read TGCGCCAGCAGCCAAGCGGACTTGGTTGGGGACATTCAGTACTTC. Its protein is CASSQADLVGDIQYF.